This passage covers 3 T cell receptor beta chains from one sample sequenced in a study of graft-versus-host responses after intestinal transplantation. Libraries were prepared by immunoSEQ multiplex PCR; TCRdb keeps only in-frame clonotypes and omits some of them. The profile shows roughly 98,000 clones, about 93% of them singletons. Their antigens remain unidentified. Sequenced material: unstimulated CD8+ T cells sorted from spleen or lymph node cells, taken before transplant. These receptor sequences come from a human donor who was the organ donor for an intestinal transplant.

The chain couples TRBV27 to TRBJ2-7; D uncertain. The CDR3 extends over 13 amino acids. The V end was cut by 3 bases, the J end by 7 bases, with 13 bases between. Germline CDR1 reads MNHEY; CDR2 reads SMNVEV (reference sequence). CDR3 loop: CASSFSSPVEQYF. CDR3 sequence (DNA): TGTGCCAGCAGTTTCAGTAGCCCCGTGGAGCAGTACTTC.

The chain uses TRBV5-1 and TRBJ2-5; a possible D gene is TRBD2 (6 bases). With 5 bases removed from V and 3 bases from J, the gap between germline ends came to 11 bases. CDR1 and CDR2 from the germline V gene are SGHRS and YFSETQ. The CDR3 is 13 residues long. The CDR3 coding sequence is TGCGCCAGCAGGCTGGGGGGTAAAGAGACCCAGTACTTC. It translates to CASRLGGKETQYF.

This chain connects TRBV27 to TRBJ2-2, with a possible D match to TRBD2 (6 bases). CDR1 MNHEY and CDR2 SMNVEV come from the germline V gene (reference sequence). There are 14 residues in the CDR3. V shed 3 bases and J shed 1 base, with 6 bases lying between them. In DNA form, the CDR3 reads TGTGCCAGCAGTTTGGGACTGAACACCGGGGAGCTGTTTTTT. Translation: CASSLGLNTGELFF.